Given below is one T cell receptor (beta chain) in context. This record belongs to a study of ipilimumab plus nivolumab after autologous stem cell transplantation. Germline V gene lookup returns CDR1 MNHNS and CDR2 SASEGT. The CDR3 runs 14 residues. V trimming: 6 bases; J trimming: 7 bases; junction bases outside the gene matches: 6. The table came from immunoSEQ multiplex PCR; TCRdb's copy has only in-frame clones and leaves some out. Found here are tens of thousands of clones, about 86% of them singletons; the top ten hold 4% to 6%. Starting 14 to 28 days after autologous transplant, ipilimumab 1 mg/kg was given.

This chain joins TRBV6-1 and TRBJ2-1; TRBD2 agrees at 10 bases. Sequencing used PBMCs, obtained in a trial of ipilimumab plus nivolumab as post-transplant consolidation. The clonotype originates from a male donor with diffuse large B-cell lymphoma. The CDR3 loop is CASSKAGGQNEQFF. The CDR3 nucleotides read TGTGCCAGCAGCAAAGCGGGGGGGCAAAATGAGCAGTTCTTC.